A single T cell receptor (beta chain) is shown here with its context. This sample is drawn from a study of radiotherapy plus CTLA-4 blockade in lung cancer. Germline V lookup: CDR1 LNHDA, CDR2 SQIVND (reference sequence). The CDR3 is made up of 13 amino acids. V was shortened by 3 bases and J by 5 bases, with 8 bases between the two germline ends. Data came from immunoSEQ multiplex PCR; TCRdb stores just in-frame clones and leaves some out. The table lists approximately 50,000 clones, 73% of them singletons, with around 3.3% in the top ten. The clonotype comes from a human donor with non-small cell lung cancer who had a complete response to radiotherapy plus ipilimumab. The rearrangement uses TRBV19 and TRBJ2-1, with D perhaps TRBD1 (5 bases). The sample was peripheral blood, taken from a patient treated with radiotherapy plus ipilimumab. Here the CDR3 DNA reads TGTGCCAGTAGTATCTCCAGGGACAATGAGCAGTTCTTC. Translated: CASSISRDNEQFF. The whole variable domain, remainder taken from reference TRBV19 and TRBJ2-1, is DGGITQSPKYLFRKEGQNVTLSCEQNLNHDAMYWYRQDPGQGLRLIYYSQIVNDFQKGDIAEGYSVSREKKESFPLTVTSAQKNPTAFYLCASSISRDNEQFFGPGTRLTVL.